This is a list of T cell receptor beta chains from one sample in a study of vaccination effects on CD4 cells after COVID-19. Their antigens remain unidentified. Clones were read by immunoSEQ multiplex PCR, and TCRdb kept only the in-frame ones, dropping some. The sample shows about 22,000 clones, around 80% of them seen only once. Sequencing used CD4+ T cells from PBMCs cultured with HCoV-NL63 spike peptides, obtained before COVID-19 vaccination. These receptor sequences come from a human donor who received a COVID-19 vaccine. The CDR3 runs from the conserved cysteine through the conserved F or W. D genes are given only for firm matches. Size is omitted from some rows. Given values are once, few, many or a class for expanded clones.

CDR3 length,J gene,V gene,D gene,clone size,CDR3 protein,CDR3 DNA
14,TRBJ2-3,TRBV21-1,NA,NA,CASSKAASTDTQYF,TGTGCCAGCAGCAAAGCGGCTAGCACAGATACGCAGTATTTT
16,TRBJ1-3,TRBV13,NA,once,CASSQDGRDSGNTIYF,TGTGCCAGCAGTCAGGACGGTCGGGATTCTGGAAACACCATATATTTT
12,TRBJ1-4,TRBV7-8,NA,NA,CASSRVVEKLFF,TGTGCCAGCAGCCGAGTGGTTGAAAAACTGTTTTTT
13,TRBJ2-7,TRBV29-1,TRBD2,NA,CSVARGGTYEQYF,TGCAGCGTTGCCCGGGGGGGTACCTACGAGCAGTACTTC
13,TRBJ2-5,TRBV25-1,NA,NA,CASRRGDWGTQYF,TGTGCCAGCAGGAGGGGCGACTGGGGGACCCAGTACTTC
15,TRBJ2-7,TRBV7-9,TRBD2,once,CASGLAGAAGYEQYF,TGTGCCAGCGGGTTAGCGGGAGCTGCCGGGTACGAGCAGTACTTC
15,TRBJ1-1,TRBV19,TRBD1,NA,CASSRRDRFSSEAFF,TGTGCCAGTAGTCGGAGGGACAGGTTCTCCTCTGAAGCTTTCTTT
17,TRBJ2-5,TRBV5-1,TRBD2,NA,CASSVTRTSGYQETQYF,TGCGCCAGCAGCGTGACGCGGACTAGCGGGTACCAAGAGACCCAGTACTTC
14,TRBJ1-4,TRBV4-1,TRBD1,NA,CASRRQGSNEKLFF,TGCGCCAGCAGGAGACAGGGATCTAATGAAAAACTGTTTTTT
13,TRBJ1-5,TRBV4-3,NA,NA,CASSQGQNQPQHF,TGCGCCAGCAGCCAAGGACAGAATCAGCCCCAGCATTTT
14,TRBJ1-6,TRBV18,NA,NA,CASSFDLYNSPLHF,TGTGCCAGCTCATTCGACCTCTATAATTCACCCCTCCACTTT
11,TRBJ1-2,TRBV10-3,NA,NA,CAVQAYYGYTF,TGTGCCGTTCAGGCCTACTATGGCTACACCTTC
13,TRBJ2-7,TRBV6-5,NA,few,CASKVQVSGEQYF,TGTGCCAGCAAAGTTCAGGTGTCGGGCGAGCAGTACTTC
12,TRBJ2-7,TRBV28,NA,once,CATSGTQTQQYF,TGTGCCACCTCCGGGACACAGACCCAGCAGTACTTC
12,TRBJ1-4,TRBV19,NA,NA,CASGRTNEKLFF,TGTGCCAGCGGACGGACGAATGAAAAACTGTTTTTT
15,TRBJ2-1,TRBV5-1,TRBD2,NA,CASSLGAGEYNEQFF,TGCGCCAGCAGCTTGGGAGCGGGAGAGTACAATGAGCAGTTCTTC
14,TRBJ1-1,TRBV7-2,NA,NA,CASSLTLRDTEAFF,TGTGCCAGCAGCTTAACATTACGTGACACTGAAGCTTTCTTT
16,TRBJ1-1,TRBV6-6,TRBD1,few,CASSYSVPQGSSEAFF,TGTGCCAGCAGTTACTCGGTTCCACAGGGGTCTTCCGAAGCTTTCTTT
12,TRBJ2-2,TRBV29-1,NA,NA,CSVGAVGGELFF,TGCAGCGTTGGGGCGGTCGGCGGGGAGCTGTTTTTT
12,TRBJ1-1,TRBV30,NA,NA,CAWTKLGPVAFF,TGTGCCTGGACCAAATTGGGCCCAGTTGCTTTCTTT
13,TRBJ1-1,TRBV10-3,NA,NA,CAISNAGNTEAFF,TGTGCCATCAGTAATGCAGGGAACACTGAAGCTTTCTTT
15,TRBJ2-3,TRBV25-1,TRBD1,NA,CASSPSDRAADTQYF,TGTGCCAGCAGTCCCTCGGACAGGGCGGCAGATACGCAGTATTTT
16,TRBJ2-1,TRBV6-6,TRBD2,NA,CASSYPAGLDYNEQFF,TGTGCCAGCAGTTACCCGGCGGGACTAGACTACAATGAGCAGTTCTTC
13,TRBJ1-2,TRBV6-5,NA,NA,CASRDHRIGGYTF,TGTGCCAGCAGAGACCACCGGATAGGGGGCTACACCTTC
16,TRBJ1-1,TRBV3-1/TRBV3-2,TRBD1,NA,CASSQDYEGANTEAFF,TGTGCCAGCAGCCAAGATTATGAGGGGGCGAACACTGAAGCTTTCTTT
13,TRBJ1-2,TRBV27,TRBD1,NA,CASSRDSSLPSTF,TGTGCCAGCAGCCGGGACAGCTCATTGCCCTCCACCTTC
15,TRBJ2-1,TRBV7-2,TRBD2,NA,CASSLVAGGPNEQFF,TGTGCCAGCAGCTTAGTAGCGGGGGGGCCTAATGAGCAGTTCTTC
14,TRBJ2-1,TRBV25-1,NA,once,CASTRWSGANEQFF,TGTGCCAGCACCCGCTGGTCGGGGGCGAATGAGCAGTTCTTC
16,TRBJ1-5,TRBV6-6,NA,few,CASSFGRNNYHQPQHF,TGTGCCAGCAGTTTTGGACGGAACAACTACCATCAGCCCCAGCATTTT
11,TRBJ2-1,TRBV29-1,TRBD2,NA,CGSGEENEQFF,TGCGGGAGCGGGGAAGAGAATGAGCAGTTCTTC
13,TRBJ1-2,TRBV5-1,NA,NA,CASSLDPNYGYTF,TGCGCCAGCAGCTTGGACCCAAACTATGGCTACACCTTC
18,TRBJ1-6,TRBV7-9,NA,once,CASSLVAGTSSYNSPLHF,TGTGCCAGCAGCTTGGTCGCAGGGACAAGCTCCTATAATTCACCCCTCCACTTT
13,TRBJ2-3,TRBV25-1,NA,NA,CASSVQAPNTQYF,TGTGCCAGCAGTGTACAGGCTCCCAATACGCAGTATTTT